The clone carrying this TCR beta chain has ten or more counts. Its antigen is still unknown. As the template, RNA transcripts were used to amplify TCR beta CDR3 regions. The authors performed first-round RT-PCR with HTBI primers and then a second-round multiplex PCR. TCRdb analysed the multiplex PCR reads with MiXCR anew, one entry per CDR3 protein. The repertoire includes about 500,000 distinct CDR3 sequences, approximately 15% of them detected once, and roughly 9.8% sits in the top ten. This sample is part of a study of Graves' ophthalmopathy and Graves' hyperthyroidism. Study results and caveats: Most expanded thyroid clonotypes above 0.001 frequency also appeared in blood.

Germline CDR1 SGHRS, CDR2 YFSETQ. V was trimmed by 6 bases and J by 1 base, leaving 10 bases between them. The CDR3 consists of 14 residues. The sequencing sample was made of blood. The rearrangement uses TRBV5-1 and TRBJ2-2; a weak D match, TRBD1 (6 bases). The TCR comes from a woman aged 30 to 39 with Graves' ophthalmopathy. The CDR3 DNA follows: TGCGCCAGCACCGGGACACTGAACACCGGGGAGCTGTTTTTT. Its protein is CASTGTLNTGELFF.